The table lists the clone carrying this TCR beta chain with a few counts. Its antigen is not known. A read error may produce the germline difference seen at one junction end. The data were obtained in a study of Graves' ophthalmopathy and Graves' hyperthyroidism. Study-wide results and limits: Ophthalmopathy versus stable hyperthyroidism: 13-signature model gave around 90% sensitivity, 75% to 83% specificity. Blood repertoires reportedly contained most expanded thyroid clonotypes above 0.001 frequency. The model flagged ophthalmopathy progression at 65% to 71% sensitivity and under 75% specificity.

Investigators amplified TCR beta CDR3 regions from RNA transcripts. HTBI primers were used in a first-round RT-PCR, which preceded a second-round multiplex PCR. TCRdb reprocessed the multiplex PCR reads via MiXCR and lists one record per CDR3 protein. This table has about 230,000 distinct CDR3 sequences, roughly 50% appearing once. The diagnostic workup employed clinical symptoms, serum thyroxine, TRAb, thyroid ultrasound and orbital computed tomography. This CDR3 has 14 amino acids. CDR1 is LNHDA and CDR2 is SQIVND in the germline V gene (reference sequence). The sequence was obtained from an adult man with Graves' ophthalmopathy. This chain uses TRBV19 with TRBJ2-7; D not certain. The sequencing sample was made of peripheral blood. The CDR3 bases are TGTGCCAGTAGTCCTCGGGCAGATCCCTATGAGCAGTACTTC. Residues: CASSPRADPYEQYF.